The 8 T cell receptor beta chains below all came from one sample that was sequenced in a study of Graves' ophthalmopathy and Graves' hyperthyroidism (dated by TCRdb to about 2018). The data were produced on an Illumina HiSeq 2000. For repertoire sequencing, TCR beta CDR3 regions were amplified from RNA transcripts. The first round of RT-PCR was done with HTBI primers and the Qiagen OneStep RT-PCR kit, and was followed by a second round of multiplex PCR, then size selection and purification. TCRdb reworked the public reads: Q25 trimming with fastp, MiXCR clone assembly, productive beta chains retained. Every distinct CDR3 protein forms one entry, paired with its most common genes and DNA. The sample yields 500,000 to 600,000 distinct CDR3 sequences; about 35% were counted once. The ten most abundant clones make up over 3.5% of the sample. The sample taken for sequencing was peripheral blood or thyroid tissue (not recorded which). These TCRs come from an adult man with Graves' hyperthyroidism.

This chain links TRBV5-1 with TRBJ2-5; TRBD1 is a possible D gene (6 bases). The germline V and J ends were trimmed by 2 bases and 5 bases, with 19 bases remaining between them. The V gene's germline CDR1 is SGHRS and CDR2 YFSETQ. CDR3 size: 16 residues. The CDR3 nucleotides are TGCGCCAGCAGCTTAGGGGACAAGGCGAACACTGAGACCCAGTACTTC. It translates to CASSLGDKANTETQYF. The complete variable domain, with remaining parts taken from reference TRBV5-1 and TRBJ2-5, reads KAGVTQTPRYLIKTRGQQVTLSCSPISGHRSVSWYQQTPGQGLQFLFEYFSETQRNKGNFPGRFSGRQFSNSRSEMNVSTLELGDSALYLCASSLGDKANTETQYFGPGTRLLVL.

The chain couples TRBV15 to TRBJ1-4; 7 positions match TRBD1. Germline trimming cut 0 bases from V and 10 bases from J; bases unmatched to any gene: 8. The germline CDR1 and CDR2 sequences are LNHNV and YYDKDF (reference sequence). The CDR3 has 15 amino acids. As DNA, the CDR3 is TGTGCCACCAGCAGAGATTGGCAGGGGGGCGGAAAACTGTTTTTT. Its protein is CATSRDWQGGGKLFF.

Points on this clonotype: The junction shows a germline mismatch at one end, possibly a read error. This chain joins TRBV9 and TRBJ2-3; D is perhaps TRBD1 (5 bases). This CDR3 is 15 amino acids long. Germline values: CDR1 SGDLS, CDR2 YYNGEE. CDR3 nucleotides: TGTGCCAGCAGCAGGCAGACCTTCTTCACAGGTACGCAGTATTTT. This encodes CASSRQTFFTGTQYF.

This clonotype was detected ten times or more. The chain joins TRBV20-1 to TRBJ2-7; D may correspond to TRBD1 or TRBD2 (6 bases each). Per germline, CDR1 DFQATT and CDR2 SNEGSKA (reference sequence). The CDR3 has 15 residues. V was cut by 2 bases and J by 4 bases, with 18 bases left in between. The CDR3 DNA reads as TGCAGTGCTAGATCAGACAGGAGGGCCCTATACGAGCAGTACTTC. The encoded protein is CSARSDRRALYEQYF.

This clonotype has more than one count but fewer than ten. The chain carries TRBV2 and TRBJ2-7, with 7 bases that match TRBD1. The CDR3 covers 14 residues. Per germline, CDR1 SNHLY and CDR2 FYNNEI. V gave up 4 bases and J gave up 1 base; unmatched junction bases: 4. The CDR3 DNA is TGTGCCAGCAGTGGTCAGGGGGTTTCCTACGAGCAGTACTTC. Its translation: CASSGQGVSYEQYF. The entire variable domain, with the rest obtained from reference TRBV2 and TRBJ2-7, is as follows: EPEVTQTPSHQVTQMGQEVILRCVPISNHLYFYWYRQILGQKVEFLVSFYNNEISEKSEIFDDQFSVERPDGSNFTLKIRSTKLEDSAMYFCASSGQGVSYEQYFGPGTRLTVT.

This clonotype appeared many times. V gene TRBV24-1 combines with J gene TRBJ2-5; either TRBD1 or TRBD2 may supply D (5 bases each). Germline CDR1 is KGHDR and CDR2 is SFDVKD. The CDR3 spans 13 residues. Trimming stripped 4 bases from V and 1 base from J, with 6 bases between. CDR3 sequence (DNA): TGTGCCACCAGTGACGGGACCCAAGAGACCCAGTACTTC. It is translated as CATSDGTQETQYF.

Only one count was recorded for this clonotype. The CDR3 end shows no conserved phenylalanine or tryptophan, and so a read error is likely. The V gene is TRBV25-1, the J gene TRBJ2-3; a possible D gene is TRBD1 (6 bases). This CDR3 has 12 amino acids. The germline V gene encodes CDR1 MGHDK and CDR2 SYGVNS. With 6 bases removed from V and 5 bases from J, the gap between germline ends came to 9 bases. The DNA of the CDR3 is TGTGCCAGCAGCCAACAGGGAGATACGCAGTATCTT. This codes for CASSQQGDTQYL.

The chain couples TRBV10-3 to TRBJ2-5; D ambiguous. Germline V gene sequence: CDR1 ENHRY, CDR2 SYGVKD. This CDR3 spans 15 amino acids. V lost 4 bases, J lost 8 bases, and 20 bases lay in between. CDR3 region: CAISARHPGPSTQYF. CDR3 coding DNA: TGTGCCATCAGTGCTAGGCATCCCGGGCCTTCTACCCAGTACTTC.